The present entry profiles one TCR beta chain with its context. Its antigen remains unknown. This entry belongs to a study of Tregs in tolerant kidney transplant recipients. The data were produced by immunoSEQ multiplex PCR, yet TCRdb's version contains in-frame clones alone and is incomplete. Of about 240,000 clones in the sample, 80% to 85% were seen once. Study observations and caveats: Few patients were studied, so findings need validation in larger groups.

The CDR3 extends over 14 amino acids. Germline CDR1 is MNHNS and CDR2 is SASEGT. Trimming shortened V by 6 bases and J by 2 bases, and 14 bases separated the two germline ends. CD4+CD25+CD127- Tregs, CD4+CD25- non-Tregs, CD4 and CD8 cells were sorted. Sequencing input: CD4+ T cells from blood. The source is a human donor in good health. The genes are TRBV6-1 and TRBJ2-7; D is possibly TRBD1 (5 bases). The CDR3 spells CASRGPGPPYEQYF. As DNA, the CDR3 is TGTGCCAGCAGGGGTCCAGGGCCTCCCTACGAGCAGTACTTC.